This TCR beta chain is drawn from a study of blood T cells in healthy people across ages. Healthy individuals of Caucasian origin from Russia, aged about 6 to 90, served as donors. The authors drew about 9.5 milliliters of peripheral blood from each donor. This clonotype was recorded at least ten times. The authors ran a second PCR of roughly 6 to 12 cycles using a sample-barcoded 5' primer and a J-beta primer mix. A tag from a template-switch adaptor with 12 random nucleotides marked each cDNA molecule. TCRdb itself ran the 5' RACE reads through MiXCR, one entry per CDR3 protein. The top ten clones hold roughly 17% of a sample with 870,000 or so distinct CDR3 sequences, 25% to 35% of them seen once. The receptor was derived from a woman aged 80 or over in good health. The specimen was blood.

The CDR3 DNA reads as TGCGCCAGCAGCTTGGGACCATCGGCAGACACAGATACGCAGTATTTT. Its protein product is CASSLGPSADTDTQYF. The J gene is TRBJ2-3, the V gene TRBV5-1; no firm D call. The V end was cut by 0 bases, the J end by 2 bases, with 13 bases between. The CDR3 contains 16 residues. Germline CDR1 is SGHRS and CDR2 is YFSETQ.